These 8 T cell receptor beta chains originate from one sample sequenced in a study of CD8+ T cells in alopecia areata. Reverse transcription of extracted RNA yielded cDNA, which provided the sequencing template. Sequencing was performed with immunoSEQ multiplex PCR; in TCRdb, only in-frame clones are kept and a portion is missing. Of 130,000 to 150,000 clones in the sample, approximately 85% were seen once. The treatment denotes: oral pan-JAK inhibitor, 5-10 mg twice daily. The sample here was CD8+ T cells sorted from blood, taken at week 4, from a patient treated with tofacitinib. The receptor source for this set is a human donor with alopecia areata.

This clone was counted once. The chain couples TRBV4-2 to TRBJ2-3; no clear D gene. V lost 0 bases to trimming and J lost 2 bases, with 9 bases between them. The CDR3 has 15 residues. CDR1 LGHNA and CDR2 YNFKEQ come from the germline V gene. The CDR3 sequence is CASSQDYPNTDTQYF. The CDR3 DNA reads TGTGCCAGCAGCCAAGATTACCCCAACACAGATACGCAGTATTTT.

The CDR3 sequence is CAISAVTASPETQYF. The CDR3 DNA is TGTGCCATCAGCGCTGTGACAGCCTCTCCAGAGACCCAGTACTTC. The V call is TRBV10-3, the J call TRBJ2-5; D is perhaps TRBD1 (5 bases). Looked up from germline, CDR1 is ENHRY and CDR2 is SYGVKD. The CDR3 sequence is 15 residues long. V was trimmed by 6 bases and J by 4 bases, leaving 18 bases between them.

This chain uses TRBV7-9 with TRBJ1-5, with D tentatively TRBD1 (6 bases). The V gene lost 6 bases and the J gene lost 6 bases, with 9 bases spanning the gap. This CDR3 has 12 amino acids. Germline V lookup: CDR1 SEHNR, CDR2 FQNEAQ (reference sequence). The CDR3, as DNA: TGTGCCAGCAGACAGGGCAGTCAGCCCCAGCATTTT. Protein product: CASRQGSQPQHF.

V gene TRBV4-1 combines with J gene TRBJ2-3; TRBD1 matches 7 bases. V trimming: 4 bases; J trimming: 1 base; junction bases outside the gene matches: 8. Germline V gene sequence: CDR1 MGHRA, CDR2 YSYEKL. The CDR3 is made up of 16 amino acids. CDR3 loop: CASSPTPGQRTDTQYF. The CDR3 coding sequence is TGCGCCAGCAGCCCTACTCCGGGACAGCGCACAGATACGCAGTATTTT.

J is TRBJ1-5 and V is TRBV15; weak D call: TRBD1 (6 bases). This CDR3 has 15 amino acids. With 4 bases removed from V and 6 bases from J, the gap between germline ends came to 16 bases. Germline CDR1 is LNHNV and CDR2 is YYDKDF (reference sequence). The DNA for the CDR3 is TGTGCCACCAGCATAGACTTGGGGGCGGGTCAGCCCCAGCATTTT. Its translation is CATSIDLGAGQPQHF.

This chain uses TRBV27 with TRBJ2-5; TRBD2 is a possible D gene (7 bases). CDR3 length: 15 residues. Trimming removed 6 bases from V and 8 bases from J, with 22 bases in between. Germline V lookup: CDR1 MNHEY, CDR2 SMNVEV (reference sequence). CDR3 nucleotide sequence: TGTGCCAGCAGCCCGAGGGGGGGGGATAGAGTAACCCAGTACTTC. Encoded protein: CASSPRGGDRVTQYF.

V usage is TRBV5-6 and J usage is TRBJ2-5; D gene ambiguous. The V end was cut by 4 bases, the J end by 1 base, with 8 bases between. Germline assignment: CDR1 SGHDT and CDR2 YYEEEE. This CDR3 is built from 13 residues. The DNA of the CDR3 is TGTGCCAGCAGCAAGGATCCCCAAGAGACCCAGTACTTC. Amino acid sequence: CASSKDPQETQYF.

This chain joins TRBV6-5 and TRBJ2-5; D is unclear. Germline values: CDR1 MNHEY, CDR2 SVGAGI. CDR3 length equals 11 residues. V was trimmed by 7 bases and J by 5 bases, leaving 8 bases between them. CDR3 residues: CASKLGETQYF. The DNA for the CDR3 is TGTGCCAGCAAACTTGGGGAGACCCAGTACTTC.